Below are 22 T cell receptor beta chains sequenced from a single sample in a study of blood T cells in healthy people across ages. With a J-beta primer mix and a sample-barcoded 5' primer, a second PCR ran 7 to 11 cycles. A single record per CDR3 protein comes from TCRdb applying MiXCR to the 5' RACE reads. Here the sample spans hundreds of thousands of distinct CDR3 sequences, more than 20% being singletons. Sequenced input: blood. The receptor set was obtained from a man aged 65-85 years in good health.

This clonotype was observed many times. This chain connects TRBV7-2 to TRBJ2-3, with 12 bases identical to TRBD2. The germline CDR1 and CDR2 sequences are SGHTA and FQGNSA. The V segment lost 6 bases and the J segment 8 bases; nucleotides outside the gene matches: 6. The CDR3 totals 14 residues. CDR3 loop: CASRPSGRAITQYF. Written as DNA, the CDR3 is TGTGCCAGCAGACCTAGCGGGAGGGCCATTACGCAGTATTTT. Variable domain in full (rest from reference TRBV7-2 and TRBJ2-3): GAGVSQSPSNKVTEKGKDVELRCDPISGHTALYWYRQSLGQGLEFLIYFQGNSAPDKSGLPSDRFSAERTGGSVSTLTIQRTQQEDSAVYLCASRPSGRAITQYFGPGTRLTVL.

The sample holds many counts of this clonotype. The chain couples TRBV20-1 to TRBJ2-7, with D perhaps matching TRBD2 (6 bases). In germline, CDR1 is DFQATT, CDR2 SNEGSKA (reference sequence). CDR3 length equals 13 residues. The V gene lost 3 bases and the J gene lost 2 bases, with 11 bases spanning the gap. DNA of the CDR3: TGCAGTGCTAGCCGTGGCGGGACCTACGAGCAGTACTTC. This codes for CSASRGGTYEQYF.

The rearrangement uses TRBV12-3 or TRBV12-4 and TRBJ2-5; TRBD1 agrees at 10 bases. V was clipped by 5 bases and J by 6 bases; unmatched bases: 6. The CDR3 covers 14 residues. As DNA, the CDR3 is TGTGCCAGCAGTCGACAGGGGGCGGTAAAGACCCAGTACTTC. Residues: CASSRQGAVKTQYF.

This clonotype was counted only a few times. This rearrangement joins TRBV20-1 to TRBJ2-5; possible D gene TRBD2, 6 bases. Deletions cut 0 bases from V and 9 bases from J, with 17 bases between. Germline V gene sequence: CDR1 DFQATT, CDR2 SNEGSKA (reference sequence). CDR3 length: 14 amino acids. In DNA form, the CDR3 reads TGCAGTGCTAGAGACACCATGACTAGTAGGGCCCAGTACTTC. This translates into CSARDTMTSRAQYF.

This chain links TRBV28 with TRBJ1-5, with 7 nucleotides matching TRBD1. Per germline, CDR1 MDHEN and CDR2 SYDVKM. With 7 bases clipped from V and 7 bases from J, the junction kept 7 bases outside the gene matches. The CDR3 contains 13 residues. In DNA form, the CDR3 reads TGTGCCAGCACCGACAGGGCGGAACAGCCCCAGCATTTT. Translating gives CASTDRAEQPQHF. The complete variable domain, with remaining parts taken from reference TRBV28 and TRBJ1-5, reads DVKVTQSSRYLVKRTGEKVFLECVQDMDHENMFWYRQDPGLGLRLIYFSYDVKMKEKGDIPEGYSVSREKKERFSLILESASTNQTSMYLCASTDRAEQPQHFGDGTRLSIL.

This clonotype was seen only a few times. The chain links TRBV2 to TRBJ1-5; TRBD1 might be the D (6 bases). The germline V gene has CDR1 SNHLY and CDR2 FYNNEI. V lost 7 bases and J lost 4, with 17 bases in between. The CDR3 consists of 15 residues. In DNA, the CDR3 is TGTGCCAGCAACCCTGACGGGGGGCTAAATCAGCCCCAGCATTTT. Translated: CASNPDGGLNQPQHF.

This clonotype was picked up a small number of times. For the CDR3, the DNA is TGCAGTGCTGAAGACTACGAGCAGTACTTC. This translates into CSAEDYEQYF. V gene TRBV20-1 combines with J gene TRBJ2-7; no firm D call. The CDR3 extends over 10 amino acids. The germline gives CDR1 DFQATT, CDR2 SNEGSKA (reference sequence). The V and J ends lost 5 bases and 3 bases respectively, with 5 bases between them.

Turning to this clonotype: Because it lacks the conserved phenylalanine or tryptophan at the end, this CDR3 is likely a read error. V is TRBV7-2 and J is TRBJ1-2; D is unclear. The CDR3 consists of 13 residues. Germline CDR1 is SGHTA and CDR2 is FQGNSA. V lost 0 bases and J lost 5, with 7 bases in between. The CDR3 protein is CASSLASVYGYTL. The DNA for the CDR3 is TGTGCCAGCAGCTTAGCTTCGGTTTATGGCTACACCCTC.

The sample holds many counts of this clonotype. This rearrangement joins TRBV6-6 to TRBJ2-2; TRBD2 agrees at 12 bases. CDR1 and CDR2 from the germline V gene are MNHNY and SVGAGI (reference sequence). The trim removed 5 bases at V and 9 bases at J, leaving 10 bases unmatched. The CDR3 consists of 16 residues. The CDR3 sequence: CASSPFRLAGAWELFF. The CDR3 DNA is TGTGCCAGCAGTCCCTTTAGACTAGCGGGAGCTTGGGAGCTGTTTTTT.

The chain couples TRBV20-1 to TRBJ1-1, with D tentatively TRBD1 (5 bases). The germline V and J ends were trimmed by 6 bases and 1 base, with 12 bases remaining between them. The germline V gene has CDR1 DFQATT and CDR2 SNEGSKA (reference sequence). CDR3 length: 13 amino acids. The DNA for the CDR3 is TGCAGTGCCGTGACAGAGTCGAACACTGAAGCTTTCTTT. Its translation: CSAVTESNTEAFF.

This clonotype appeared a few times. One junction end does not reproduce the germline sequence, and a read error may be involved. The genes are TRBV9 and TRBJ2-1; D not certain. This CDR3 has 12 residues. Germline lookup yields CDR1 SGDLS and CDR2 YYNGEE. The CDR3 region has the DNA TGTGCCAGCAGCGAGGGTTTTTACGAACAGCTCTTC. Translated, it gives CASSEGFYEQLF.

The table lists this clonotype with a few counts. This chain joins TRBV18 and TRBJ2-3; no firm D call. V lost 0 bases and J lost 2, with 15 bases in between. The CDR3 spans 17 residues. The germline gives CDR1 KGHSH, CDR2 LQKENI. CDR3 bases: TGTGCCAGCTCACCACCGAACGGCGGCCGATACACAGATACGCAGTATTTT. Translation gives CASSPPNGGRYTDTQYF.

V gene TRBV28 combines with J gene TRBJ2-5, with TRBD2 as a possible D gene (5 bases). Germline V gives CDR1 MDHEN, CDR2 SYDVKM. This CDR3 spans 15 amino acids. The V gene lost 6 bases and the J gene lost 1 base, with 15 bases spanning the gap. CDR3 residues: CASSLWELSQETQYF. CDR3 coding DNA: TGTGCCAGCAGCCTTTGGGAGCTTTCCCAAGAGACCCAGTACTTC.

This chain uses TRBV5-1 with TRBJ1-1; D gene ambiguous. There are 16 residues in the CDR3. The V end was cut by 0 bases, the J end by 0 bases, with 12 bases between. The germline gives CDR1 SGHRS, CDR2 YFSETQ. This CDR3 is CASSLGGTTMNTEAFF. The CDR3 DNA reads TGCGCCAGCAGCTTGGGTGGCACAACAATGAACACTGAAGCTTTCTTT.

The table lists this clonotype with many counts. V gene TRBV7-6 combines with J gene TRBJ2-2; D is ambiguous. CDR3 length: 13 amino acids. Germline-derived CDR1 and CDR2 are SGHVS and FNYEAQ. Trimming took off 4 bases at V and 4 bases at J, with 7 bases between the two ends. CDR3 region: CASSSRTTGELFF. Here the CDR3 DNA reads TGTGCCAGCAGCTCTAGAACCACCGGGGAGCTGTTTTTT.

This chain joins TRBV20-1 and TRBJ2-3; TRBD2 matches 13 bases. Per the germline V gene, CDR1 is DFQATT and CDR2 is SNEGSKA (reference sequence). V lost 3 bases, J lost 7 bases, and 7 bases stayed unmatched. CDR3 length: 15 residues. CDR3 residues: CSASSGTSGAYTQYF. The CDR3 bases are TGCAGTGCTAGCTCCGGGACTAGCGGGGCTTATACGCAGTATTTT.

The V gene is TRBV20-1, the J gene TRBJ2-2; D is possibly TRBD2 (6 bases). Germline assignment: CDR1 DFQATT and CDR2 SNEGSKA (reference sequence). CDR3 size: 14 residues. The V end lost 6 bases, the J end lost 1 base, and 12 bases lay between the germline ends. CDR3 region: CSAGGRRNTGELFF. The DNA for the CDR3 is TGCAGTGCCGGAGGGCGGAGGAACACCGGGGAGCTGTTTTTT.

This sequence joins TRBV18 and TRBJ2-5; D remains unclear. The CDR3 has 16 amino acids. CDR1 and CDR2 (germline): KGHSH, LQKENI. The V end lost 4 bases, the J end lost 2 bases, and 17 bases lay between the germline ends. The CDR3 DNA reads TGTGCCAGCTCACAACCACAAGATTTTCCGCAAGAGACCCAGTACTTC. It specifies CASSQPQDFPQETQYF. The variable domain in full, completed from reference TRBV18 and TRBJ2-5, reads NAGVMQNPRHLVRRRGQEARLRCSPMKGHSHVYWYRQLPEEGLKFMVYLQKENIIDESGMPKERFSAEFPKEGPSILRIQQVVRGDSAAYFCASSQPQDFPQETQYFGPGTRLLVL.

This sequence joins TRBV6-1 and TRBJ2-5; a possible D gene is TRBD1 (7 bases). This CDR3 region has 14 residues. Per germline, CDR1 MNHNS and CDR2 SASEGT. V dropped 4 bases and J dropped 13 bases, with 22 bases sitting between them. CDR3 DNA: TGTGCCAGCAGTGTGTCAGGGGGGAGCGACGAGCGGTACTTC. Protein product: CASSVSGGSDERYF.

This clonotype came up a few times. This rearrangement joins TRBV6-6 to TRBJ2-2, with TRBD2 matching 9 bases. The V and J ends lost 4 bases and 3 bases, in that order; junction bases with no gene match: 3. This CDR3 comprises 15 residues. CDR1 and CDR2 (germline): MNHNY, SVGAGI (reference sequence). The DNA of the CDR3 is TGTGCCAGCAGTTTGCCTAGCGGGGACACCGGGGAGCTGTTTTTT. Protein product: CASSLPSGDTGELFF.

This clonotype came up a few times. This chain joins TRBV20-1 and TRBJ2-7, with D perhaps given as TRBD1 or TRBD2 (5 bases each). The CDR3 has 18 amino acids. V was clipped by 0 bases and J by 4 bases, with 25 bases between them. CDR1 DFQATT and CDR2 SNEGSKA come from the germline V gene (reference sequence). CDR3 nucleotides: TGCAGTGCTAGAGATCTCGGGAATTCTGAGTGGGGCGTATACGAGCAGTACTTC. Its protein is CSARDLGNSEWGVYEQYF.

J is TRBJ2-7 and V is TRBV6-2 or TRBV6-3; the D is unclear. V was cut by 5 bases and J by 1 base, with 15 bases left in between. This CDR3 is built from 15 residues. Germline V gives CDR1 MNHEY, CDR2 SVGEGT. The CDR3 is CASSQLRIRSYEQYF. The CDR3 DNA follows: TGTGCCAGCAGTCAACTACGGATTCGGTCCTACGAGCAGTACTTC.